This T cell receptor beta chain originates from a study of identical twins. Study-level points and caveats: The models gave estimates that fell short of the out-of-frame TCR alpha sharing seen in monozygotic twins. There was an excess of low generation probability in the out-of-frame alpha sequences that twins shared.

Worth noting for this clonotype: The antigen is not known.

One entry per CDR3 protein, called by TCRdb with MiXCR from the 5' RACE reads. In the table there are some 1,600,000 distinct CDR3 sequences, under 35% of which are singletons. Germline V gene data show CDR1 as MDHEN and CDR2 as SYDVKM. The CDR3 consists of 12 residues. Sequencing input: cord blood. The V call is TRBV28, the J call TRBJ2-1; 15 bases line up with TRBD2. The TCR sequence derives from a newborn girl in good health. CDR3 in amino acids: CGTSGRAYEQFF. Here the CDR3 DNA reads TGTGGGACTAGCGGGAGGGCCTACGAGCAGTTCTTC.